Below are 18 T cell receptor beta chains sequenced from a single sample in a study of T cell changes during pregnancy in multiple sclerosis. This table comes from immunoSEQ multiplex PCR, and its TCRdb copy is limited to in-frame clones, with some not included. The sample has approximately 22,000 clones; around four fifths are singletons. Sequences were derived from CD8+ T cells from peripheral blood mononuclear cells, sampled in the first trimester of pregnancy. The receptor source for this set is a female donor in good health, enrolled as a control in a pregnancy study.

The chain couples TRBV4-2 to TRBJ2-2, with a weak D call TRBD1 (6 bases). The length of the CDR3 is 18 residues. V was cut by 4 bases and J by 4 bases, with 22 bases left in between. Germline loops: CDR1 LGHNA, CDR2 YNFKEQ. The CDR3 DNA reads TGTGCCAGCAGCCCCCCAGGGGATATTGGGGTGAGCACCGGGGAGCTGTTTTTT. Protein: CASSPPGDIGVSTGELFF.

The V and J genes are TRBV9 and TRBJ2-1; TRBD2 aligns across 10 bases. This CDR3 contains 15 residues. V gave up 1 base and J gave up 6 bases; unmatched junction bases: 4. Looked up from germline, CDR1 is SGDLS and CDR2 is YYNGEE. Here the CDR3 DNA reads TGTGCCAGCAGCGTAAGCGGGGGGGTCTCCAATGAGCAGTTCTTC. This translates into CASSVSGGVSNEQFF.

J is TRBJ2-2 and V is TRBV9; D might be TRBD2 (5 bases). The V and J ends lost 0 bases and 1 base respectively, with 19 bases between them. The CDR3 consists of 19 residues. Germline CDR1 is SGDLS and CDR2 is YYNGEE. This CDR3 reads CASSVGVRAAGGNTGELFF. The CDR3 region has the DNA TGTGCCAGCAGCGTAGGCGTCCGGGCGGCCGGAGGGAACACCGGGGAGCTGTTTTTT.

The chain is built from TRBV19 and TRBJ2-7; D not resolved. The CDR3 spans 13 residues. V lost 6 bases, J lost 5 bases, and 14 bases lay in between. The germline gives CDR1 LNHDA, CDR2 SQIVND (reference sequence). CDR3 protein: CASSIGGTDEQYF. In nucleotides, the CDR3 is TGTGCCAGTAGCATCGGTGGTACCGACGAGCAGTACTTC.

The chain couples TRBV6-5 to TRBJ1-2; D call uncertain. Germline V CDR1 and CDR2: MNHEY, SVGAGI. The CDR3 spans 15 residues. The germline V and J ends were trimmed by 2 bases and 5 bases, with 15 bases remaining between them. The CDR3 protein is CASSYAVSGFYGYTF. The DNA of the CDR3 is TGTGCCAGCAGTTACGCGGTGAGCGGATTTTATGGCTACACCTTC.

This clone occurred once. The chain links TRBV7-6 to TRBJ2-1, with 7 positions matching TRBD1. The germline V gene has CDR1 SGHVS and CDR2 FNYEAQ. The trim removed 1 base at V and 8 bases at J, leaving 8 bases unmatched. There are 15 residues in the CDR3. The CDR3 DNA reads TGTGCCAGCAGCTTAGAGGGACAGCCCTCGTATGAGCAGTTCTTC. It yields the protein CASSLEGQPSYEQFF.

The chain recombines TRBV7-9 with TRBJ2-7; D may be TRBD2 (6 bases). The CDR3 extends over 15 amino acids. Germline V CDR1 and CDR2: SEHNR, FQNEAQ (reference sequence). Trimming left V 5 bases short and J 5 bases short, with 19 bases between. The CDR3 bases are TGTGCCAGCAGCCTTGGGAGGCCATTAGTCGACGAGCAGTACTTC. Translated: CASSLGRPLVDEQYF.

V is TRBV28 and J is TRBJ2-5; 9 bases map to TRBD1. The V segment lost 3 bases and the J segment 5 bases; nucleotides outside the gene matches: 7. Germline CDR1 reads MDHEN; CDR2 reads SYDVKM. The CDR3 consists of 15 residues. CDR3 sequence reads: CASSLGQGDMETQYF. The CDR3 DNA is TGTGCCAGCAGTTTGGGACAGGGTGACATGGAGACCCAGTACTTC.

This chain connects TRBV23-1 to TRBJ2-7; perhaps TRBD1 as D (6 bases). TRBV23-1 is placed among ORFs of uncertain function. This CDR3 region has 15 residues. Trimming stripped 3 bases from V and 3 bases from J, with 15 bases between. The CDR3 coding sequence is TGCGCCAGCAGTCAGACCCTCAGACAGGACTACGAGCAGTACTTC. It specifies CASSQTLRQDYEQYF.

Only one count was recorded for this clone. The chain has TRBV21-1 and TRBJ1-1. TRBV21-1 is listed as a pseudogene. The CDR3 is made up of 12 amino acids. As DNA, the CDR3 is TGTGCCAGCAGTCCGGGAGGGTACGAAGCTTTCTTT. Translated, it gives CASSPGGYEAFF.

J is TRBJ2-7 and V is TRBV5-1; 7 bases line up with TRBD1. The germline CDR1 and CDR2 sequences are SGHRS and YFSETQ. This CDR3 is 14 amino acids long. J gave up 9 bases and V 3 bases, and 12 bases lay outside the gene matches. The CDR3 coding sequence is TGCGCCAGCAGCTCTGGACAGGCCCCAGAGGCGCAGTACTTC. Encoded protein: CASSSGQAPEAQYF.

By share, this clone ranks as medium-sized (0.01 to 0.1%). This rearrangement joins TRBV6-4 to TRBJ2-1; 11 bases fit TRBD2. Germline CDR1 is MRHNA and CDR2 is SNTAGT. Trimming cost V 6 bases and J 7 bases; bases outside gene matches: 8. The CDR3 loop spans 15 amino acids. In nucleotides, the CDR3 is TGTGCCAGCAGCGCCGGGACTAGCGGAGGGAATGAGCAGTTCTTC. Translating it yields CASSAGTSGGNEQFF.

The J gene is TRBJ1-5, the V gene TRBV9; D is possibly TRBD1 (6 bases). The CDR3 is 14 residues long. The germline gives CDR1 SGDLS, CDR2 YYNGEE. Trimming took off 2 bases at V and 3 bases at J, with 9 bases between the two ends. The chain's CDR3 is CASSVGGANQPQHF. As DNA, the CDR3 is TGTGCCAGCAGCGTCGGGGGGGCCAATCAGCCCCAGCATTTT.

In DNA, the CDR3 is TGTGCCAGCAGCCCCCGCCGGGGACAGAGTAACTATGGCTACACCTTC. Amino acid sequence: CASSPRRGQSNYGYTF. V and J are TRBV7-2 and TRBJ1-2, with 7 bases fitting TRBD1. The CDR3 has 16 amino acids. Germline V lookup: CDR1 SGHTA, CDR2 FQGNSA. With 5 bases clipped from V and 1 base from J, the junction kept 10 bases outside the gene matches.

The chain recombines TRBV27 with TRBJ1-5; possible D gene TRBD1, 5 bases. The length of the CDR3 is 12 residues. With 6 bases removed from V and 4 bases from J, the gap between germline ends came to 7 bases. Germline CDR1 MNHEY, CDR2 SMNVEV (reference sequence). The CDR3 DNA is TGTGCCAGCAGATCAGGGAATCAGCCCCAGCATTTT. Protein sequence: CASRSGNQPQHF.

Here the CDR3 reads CASSSTSVAGPYEQYF. The CDR3 nucleotides read TGTGCCAGCAGCTCCACCTCGGTAGCGGGTCCCTACGAGCAGTACTTC. The chain uses TRBV11-2 and TRBJ2-7, with TRBD2 matching 7 bases. The CDR3 runs to 16 residues. V lost 4 bases to trimming and J lost 2 bases; unmatched junction nucleotides: 11. CDR1 is SGHAT and CDR2 is FQNNGV in the germline V gene.

V gene TRBV4-3 combines with J gene TRBJ1-2; 7 nucleotides line up with TRBD1. CDR3 length: 16 amino acids. Germline values: CDR1 LGHNA, CDR2 YSLEER. The V gene end was trimmed by 3 bases and the J gene end by 1 base; junction bases not matched to a gene: 8. In DNA form, the CDR3 reads TGCGCCAGCAGCCATGACTCAGGGGGAAGTAACTATGGCTACACCTTC. This sequence encodes CASSHDSGGSNYGYTF.

The rearrangement links TRBV30 to TRBJ1-1; no clear D. The germline V and J ends were trimmed by 0 bases and 1 base, with 9 bases remaining between them. CDR3 length: 14 residues. Germline V gene data show CDR1 as GTSNPN and CDR2 as SVGIG (reference sequence). CDR3 bases: TGTGCCTGGAGTGTACCTTCCGGGAACACTGAAGCTTTCTTT. Amino acid sequence: CAWSVPSGNTEAFF. The full variable domain, rest sourced from reference TRBV30 and TRBJ1-1, is SQTIHQWPATLVQPVGSPLSLECTVEGTSNPNLYWYRQAAGRGLQLLFYSVGIGQISSEVPQNLSASRPQDRQFILSSKKLLLSDSGFYLCAWSVPSGNTEAFFGQGTRLTVV.